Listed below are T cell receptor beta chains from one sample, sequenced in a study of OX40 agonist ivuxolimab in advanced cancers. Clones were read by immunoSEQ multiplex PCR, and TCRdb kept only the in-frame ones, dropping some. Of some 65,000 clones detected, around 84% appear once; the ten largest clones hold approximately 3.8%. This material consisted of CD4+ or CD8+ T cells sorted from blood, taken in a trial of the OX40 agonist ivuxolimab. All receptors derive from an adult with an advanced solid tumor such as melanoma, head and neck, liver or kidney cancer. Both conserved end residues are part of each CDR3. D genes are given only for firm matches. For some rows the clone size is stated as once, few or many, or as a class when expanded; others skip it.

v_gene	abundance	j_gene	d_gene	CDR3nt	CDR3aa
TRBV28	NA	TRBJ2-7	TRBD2	TGTGCCAGCAGTATTCCGGGACTAGCGGCGCCCTACGAGCAGTACTTC	CASSIPGLAAPYEQYF
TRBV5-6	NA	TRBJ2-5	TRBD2	TGTGCCAGCAGCTTGGGACTAGCGCTACTGCAGACCCAGTACTTC	CASSLGLALLQTQYF
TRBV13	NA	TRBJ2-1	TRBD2	TGTGCCAGCAGCTTCGATGGGCGGGAGGTCTACAATGAGCAGTTCTTC	CASSFDGREVYNEQFF
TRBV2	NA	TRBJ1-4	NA	TGTGCCAGCACAGACAGTTTTAGAGAAAAACTGTTTTTT	CASTDSFREKLFF
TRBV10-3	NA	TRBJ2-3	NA	TGTGCCATCAGTGAGTCTTCCACGCCTCATACGCAGTATTTT	CAISESSTPHTQYF
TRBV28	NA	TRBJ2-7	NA	TGTGCCAGCAGTTTATCGGCCTACGAGCAGTACTTC	CASSLSAYEQYF
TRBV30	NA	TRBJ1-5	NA	TGTGCCTGGGATGGGAAAGGTCGGAATCAGCCCCAGCATTTT	CAWDGKGRNQPQHF
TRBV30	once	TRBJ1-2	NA	TGTGCCTGGAGTGGGCGGGGGCAGTCGAACTATGGCTACACCTTC	CAWSGRGQSNYGYTF
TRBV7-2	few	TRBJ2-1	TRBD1	TGTGCCAGCAGCCTAAAACAGGGACAGGAGCAGTTCTTC	CASSLKQGQEQFF
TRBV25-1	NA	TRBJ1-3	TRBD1	TGTGCCAGCAGTGTGGGACAGTCTAGTAGGGACACCATATATTTT	CASSVGQSSRDTIYF
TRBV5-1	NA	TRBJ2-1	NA	TGCGCCAGCAGCTGGGTAAACGGGAGTGACAATGAGCAGTTCTTC	CASSWVNGSDNEQFF
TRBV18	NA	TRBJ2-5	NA	TGTGCCAGCTCAACTATACAAGAGACCCAGTACTTC	CASSTIQETQYF
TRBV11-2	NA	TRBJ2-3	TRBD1	TGTGCCAGCAGCTTAGGACAGGGCGGGCCAGATACGCAGTATTTT	CASSLGQGGPDTQYF
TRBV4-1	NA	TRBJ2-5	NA	TGCGCCAGCAGCCAAGAGGCCCCTTGGACGGGGCGGCTAGAAAAGACCCAGTACTTC	CASSQEAPWTGRLEKTQYF
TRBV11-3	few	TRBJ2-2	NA	TGTGCCAGCAGCTTAGTCAGGGGTGGCACCGGGGAGCTGTTTTTT	CASSLVRGGTGELFF
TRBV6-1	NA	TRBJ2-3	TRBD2	TGTGCCAGCTCTAGCGGGAGTTACACAGATACGCAGTATTTT	CASSSGSYTDTQYF
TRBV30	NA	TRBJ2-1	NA	TGTGCCTGGGACTTTGGACGGATGTACCGGGGTAGGTACAATGAGCAGTTCTTC	CAWDFGRMYRGRYNEQFF
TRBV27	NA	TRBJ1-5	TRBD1	TGTGCCAGCAGAGGGAGGGGGCTTAGCAATCAGCCCCAGCATTTT	CASRGRGLSNQPQHF
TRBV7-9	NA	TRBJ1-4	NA	TGTGCCAGCAGCTCCCGTCGGGGCAATGAAAAACTGTTTTTT	CASSSRRGNEKLFF
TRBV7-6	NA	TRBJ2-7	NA	TGTGCCAGCAGCTTAGGAGGGGCTAATCTTGTTTACGAGCAGTACTTC	CASSLGGANLVYEQYF
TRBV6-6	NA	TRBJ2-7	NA	TGTGCCAGCAGTTTTTTAGGCGGAACGTACGAGCAGTACTTC	CASSFLGGTYEQYF
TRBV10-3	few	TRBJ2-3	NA	TGTGCCATCAGTGAGCCCGGGGGTTCAACAGATACGCAGTATTTT	CAISEPGGSTDTQYF
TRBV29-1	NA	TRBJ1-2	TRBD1	TGCAGCGTTGAACAGGGGGTGGGCCTATATGGCTACACCTTC	CSVEQGVGLYGYTF
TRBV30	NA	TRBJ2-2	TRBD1	TGTGCCTGGAGCCGTGGACAGGGGTTCACCGGGGAGCTGTTTTTT	CAWSRGQGFTGELFF
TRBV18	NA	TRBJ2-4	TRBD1	TGTGCCAGCTCACTACAGGGGCTTTTAGCCAAAAACATTCAGTACTTC	CASSLQGLLAKNIQYF
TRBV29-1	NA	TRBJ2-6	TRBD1	TGCAGCGTTTTTCAGGGGGCTGCTGGGGCCAACGTCCTGACTTTC	CSVFQGAAGANVLTF
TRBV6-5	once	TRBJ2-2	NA	TGTGCCGCGGGGCGGATAGACACCGGGGAGCTGTTTTTT	CAAGRIDTGELFF
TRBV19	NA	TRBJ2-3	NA	TGTGCCAGTAGTACTGGAGAGGGGGCAGATACGCAGTATTTT	CASSTGEGADTQYF
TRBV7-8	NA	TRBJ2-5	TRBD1	TGTGCCAGCAGCTTAGTTGGGACAGGGGGCGAAAAGACCCAGTACTTC	CASSLVGTGGEKTQYF
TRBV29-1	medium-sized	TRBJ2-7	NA	TGCAGCGGGAGGACAAGCTACGAGCAGTACTTC	CSGRTSYEQYF
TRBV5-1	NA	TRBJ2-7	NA	TGCGCCAGCAGCTTAAGACAGGCTGGGTCCTACGAGCAGTACTTC	CASSLRQAGSYEQYF
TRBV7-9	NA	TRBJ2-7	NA	TGTGCCAGCAGCTCAAATAGCGTAGGCTACGAGCAGTACTTC	CASSSNSVGYEQYF
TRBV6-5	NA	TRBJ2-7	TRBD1	TGTGCCACGAAACCGGGACAGGGGCGCTACGAGCAGTACTTC	CATKPGQGRYEQYF
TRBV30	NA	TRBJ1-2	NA	TGTGCCTGGAGTCTGGGAGACACAGGGCAGAACACCTTC	CAWSLGDTGQNTF
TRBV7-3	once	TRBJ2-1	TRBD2	TGTGCCAGCAGCGCATCCGGGACTAGCGGGACAAGCTCCTACAATGAGCAGTTCTTC	CASSASGTSGTSSYNEQFF
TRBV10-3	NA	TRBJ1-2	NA	TGTGCCATCAATGGACCCGAGGACTATGGCTACACCTTC	CAINGPEDYGYTF